The 18 T cell receptor beta chains presented below share a single source sample, sequenced in a study of glioma-infiltrating T cells (dated by TCRdb to the mid-2010s). Reads for this sample came from an Illumina MiSeq. The iRepertoire nested amplicon-rescue multiplex PCR (arm-PCR) platform was used to amplify TCR alpha and beta CDR3 regions from RNA. Using fastp at Q25 and MiXCR, TCRdb reprocessed the public reads and kept productive beta chains. Rows matching on CDR3 protein sequence are summarized as one entry with the most common DNA and genes. The sample data list about 180,000 distinct CDR3 sequences, and more than 35% of these were observed just once. Roughly 5.2% of the sample is held by the ten biggest clonotypes. Material for sequencing was glioma tissue, nonneoplastic brain tissue, or PBMCs (not recorded which). These receptors were collected from a human donor with low-grade glioma or glioblastoma, undergoing nonglioma brain surgery, or in good health (not recorded which).

A note on this clonotype: This sequence may be a read error, since a much larger clone differs from it by one base. The gene calls are TRBV28 and TRBJ2-5, with a tentative D call TRBD1 (6 bases). V lost 8 bases to trimming and J lost 2 bases, with 15 bases between them. The CDR3 contains 14 residues. Germline V gene data show CDR1 as MDHEN and CDR2 as SYDVKM. The chain's CDR3 is CASCTWGTQETQYF. In DNA, the CDR3 is TGTGCCAGCTGCACGTGGGGGACACAAGAGACCCAGTACTTC.

Worth noting for this clonotype: Being one base from a much bigger clone, this may be a read error. The genes are TRBV20-1 and TRBJ2-1; D may be TRBD2 (5 bases). V was trimmed by 6 bases and J by 9 bases, leaving 27 bases between them. There are 16 residues in the CDR3. CDR1 DFQATT and CDR2 SNEGSKA come from the germline V gene (reference sequence). The CDR3 reads CSASHKPLAATGEQFF. The CDR3 coding sequence is TGCAGTGCCAGTCACAAGCCTCTAGCTGCCACCGGTGAGCAGTTCTTC.

The chain is built from TRBV6-2 or TRBV6-3 and TRBJ2-1; D is ambiguous. Per the germline V gene, CDR1 is MNHEY and CDR2 is SVGEGT. Trimming stripped 7 bases from V and 0 bases from J, with 7 bases between. CDR3 size: 13 residues. The CDR3 reads CASKASSYNEQFF. Written as DNA, the CDR3 is TGTGCCAGCAAGGCTAGCTCCTACAATGAGCAGTTCTTC.

With respect to this clonotype: This may stem from a read error, because a much larger clone lies one nucleotide away. The chain carries TRBV18 and TRBJ1-5; tentative D call: TRBD1 (5 bases). Germline V gives CDR1 KGHSH, CDR2 LQKENI. This CDR3 contains 16 residues. The CDR3 DNA reads as TGTGCCAGCTCACCCTCCCCAGGGAGAAGCAATCAGCCCAAGCATTTT. The encoded protein is CASSPSPGRSNQPKHF. Combining the CDR3 with reference TRBV18 and TRBJ1-5 gives the whole variable domain NAGVMQNPRHLVRRRGQEARLRCSPMKGHSHVYWYRQLPEEGLKFMVYLQKENIIDESGMPKERFSAEFPKEGPSILRIQQVVRGDSAAYFCASSPSPGRSNQPKHFGDGTRLSIL.

With respect to this clonotype: A read error may produce the germline difference seen at one junction end. The gene calls are TRBV3-1 and TRBJ2-5, with TRBD2 identical over 9 bases. The CDR3 spans 14 residues. CDR1 and CDR2 from the germline V gene are LGHDT and YNNKEL (reference sequence). This CDR3 is CASSQFSGRETQHF. The CDR3 region has the DNA TGTGCCAGCAGCCAATTTAGCGGGAGAGAGACCCAGCACTTC.

The V call is TRBV6-1, the J call TRBJ2-3, with a possible D match to TRBD2 (6 bases). The CDR3 is 17 amino acids. The V end lost 5 bases, the J end lost 0 bases, and 18 bases lay between the germline ends. Per germline, CDR1 MNHNS and CDR2 SASEGT. The CDR3 sequence: CASSHSTGLSSTDTQYF. CDR3 sequence (DNA): TGTGCCAGCAGTCATAGCACAGGACTATCTAGCACAGATACGCAGTATTTT.

This clonotype was picked up many times. The chain combines TRBV2 with TRBJ2-7; TRBD2 matches at 11 bases. With V trimmed by 7 bases and J by 2 bases, 4 bases remained unmatched. This CDR3 has 14 amino acids. Germline V lookup: CDR1 SNHLY, CDR2 FYNNEI. The CDR3 nucleotides are TGTGCCAGCAATCGACTAGCGGGACCCTACGAGCAGTACTTC. This codes for CASNRLAGPYEQYF.

This clonotype was seen repeatedly, ten times or more. V usage is TRBV25-1 and J usage is TRBJ2-3; D remains ambiguous. V was shortened by 3 bases and J by 4 bases, with 17 bases between the two germline ends. The germline gives CDR1 MGHDK, CDR2 SYGVNS. CDR3 size: 16 residues. This CDR3 reads CASSENRKEAADTQYF. Here the CDR3 DNA reads TGTGCCAGCAGTGAGAATCGTAAAGAGGCCGCAGATACGCAGTATTTT. Based on the CDR3 plus reference TRBV25-1 and TRBJ2-3, the full variable domain is EADIYQTPRYLVIGTGKKITLECSQTMGHDKMYWYQQDPGMELHLIHYSYGVNSTEKGDLSSESTVSRIRTEHFPLTLESARPSHTSQYLCASSENRKEAADTQYFGPGTRLTVL.

This clonotype was picked up a small number of times. The V gene is TRBV2, the J gene TRBJ2-3, with 11 bases fitting TRBD2. V trimming: 5 bases; J trimming: 1 base; junction bases outside the gene matches: 8. In germline, CDR1 is SNHLY, CDR2 FYNNEI. This CDR3 contains 17 residues. Written as DNA, the CDR3 is TGTGCCAGCAGTCCAGGGACTAGCGGAAAGCGCACAGATACGCAGTATTTT. Translation: CASSPGTSGKRTDTQYF.

This clonotype came up many times. J is TRBJ1-2 and V is TRBV6-1; D might be TRBD1 (5 bases). V was pared by 6 bases and J by 2 bases, with 16 bases between. Germline V gene sequence: CDR1 MNHNS, CDR2 SASEGT. The CDR3 runs 15 residues. CDR3 DNA: TGTGCCAGCAGCCAAAAGGCAGGGACGAACTATGGCTACACCTTC. This sequence encodes CASSQKAGTNYGYTF.

A word on this clonotype: A much larger clone lies one base from this, so it may be a read error. This chain joins TRBV5-4 and TRBJ2-5; D may be TRBD2 (6 bases). Trimming cost V 5 bases and J 4 bases, with 21 bases left between them. The length of the CDR3 is 16 residues. Germline loops: CDR1 SGHNT, CDR2 YYREEE (reference sequence). CDR3 residues: CASRLYEGGWSETQYF. The CDR3 nucleotides are TGTGCCAGCAGATTGTATGAGGGAGGATGGTCAGAGACCCAGTACTTC.

Remarks on this clonotype: One junction end disagrees with the germline gene, perhaps due to a read error. The chain combines TRBV25-1 with TRBJ2-3; 9 nucleotides agree with TRBD1. The CDR3 contains 14 residues. Germline loops: CDR1 MGHDK, CDR2 SYGVNS. CDR3 in amino acids: CDSSEPKDRGTQYF. The CDR3, as DNA: TGTGACAGCAGTGAACCGAAGGACAGGGGTACGCAGTATTTT.

This clonotype showed up many times. The chain combines TRBV28 with TRBJ2-7, with D tentatively TRBD2 (5 bases). Trimming took off 6 bases at V and 3 bases at J, with 12 bases between the two ends. Looked up from germline, CDR1 is MDHEN and CDR2 is SYDVKM. This CDR3 has 13 residues. The CDR3 loop reads CASRLGGLYEQYF. The CDR3 DNA is TGTGCCAGCAGATTGGGCGGACTCTACGAGCAGTACTTC.

As to this clonotype: A read error may account for a junction end that differs from germline. This chain links TRBV27 with TRBJ2-1; 11 bases are shared with TRBD2. The CDR3 totals 18 residues. Germline V gene data show CDR1 as MNHEY and CDR2 as SMNVEV (reference sequence). In DNA form, the CDR3 reads TGTGCCAGCAGTCCAGCAAAACAGACTAGCGGGAACACCAATAAGCAGTCCTTC. Translation: CASSPAKQTSGNTNKQSF.

This clonotype turned up a few times. The chain joins TRBV7-8 to TRBJ2-7; D is possibly TRBD1 (6 bases). Trimming cost V 1 base and J 6 bases, with 16 bases left between them. This CDR3 region has 15 residues. Germline lookup yields CDR1 SGHVS and CDR2 FQNEAQ. The CDR3 loop reads CASSLVQGPLGEQYF. CDR3 coding DNA: TGTGCCAGCAGCTTAGTACAGGGACCCCTAGGCGAGCAGTACTTC.

This clonotype showed up many times. The chain joins TRBV2 to TRBJ1-6, with D unclear. Trimming pared 6 bases from V and 2 bases from J, leaving 11 bases between. The CDR3 is made up of 15 amino acids. Germline V gene lookup returns CDR1 SNHLY and CDR2 FYNNEI. CDR3 loop: CASSEAVPYNSPLHF. DNA for the CDR3: TGTGCCAGCAGCGAGGCAGTGCCCTATAATTCACCCCTCCACTTT.

This clonotype occurred many times. This chain connects TRBV3-1 to TRBJ2-7; D is unclear. The ends were cut back, 3 bases at V and 4 bases at J, with 10 bases in the middle. CDR3 length equals 13 residues. The germline V gene encodes CDR1 LGHDT and CDR2 YNNKEL (reference sequence). The CDR3 DNA sequence: TGTGCCAGCAGCCATGGCCATCATTACGAGCAGTACTTC. Translated: CASSHGHHYEQYF.

This chain uses TRBV20-1 with TRBJ2-5; D possibly matches TRBD1 or TRBD2 (5 bases each). The germline CDR1 and CDR2 sequences are DFQATT and SNEGSKA (reference sequence). The CDR3 spans 11 residues. V lost 8 bases to trimming and J lost 8 bases, with 15 bases between them. CDR3 DNA sequence: TGCAGTACTATAATGGGACCCACCCAGTACTTC. Translated, it gives CSTIMGPTQYF.